This T cell receptor (beta chain) comes out of a study of blood T cell repertoires in COVID-19. Across the study: The cDNA or gDNA used as material had been derived from T cells, B-cell-depleted T cells, or PBMCs.

Profiled with immunoSEQ multiplex PCR; TCRdb holds only in-frame clones, not every one. The data contain about 250,000 clones, roughly 85% of them singletons. V trimming: 1 base; J trimming: 3 bases; junction bases outside the gene matches: 6. The V gene's germline CDR1 is LGHNA and CDR2 YSLEER. CDR3 size: 16 residues. The source is a woman between 50 and 59 years old with acute COVID-19. The V call is TRBV4-3, the J call TRBJ1-2, with TRBD1 matching 9 bases. Input material: PBMCs or T cells enriched from blood (not recorded which). CDR3 nucleotide sequence: TGCGCCAGCAGCCAAGTAGGTCGGACAGGGGACTATGGCTACACCTTC. Protein product: CASSQVGRTGDYGYTF.